The present T cell receptor (beta chain) was sequenced within a study of shared clonotypes between healthy human individuals (dated by TCRdb to the early 2020s). Turning to the overall study: The cohort included three men and a couple of women between 18 and 49 years of age. Per donor, three plates each were used for CD4 naive and CD4 memory, two for CD8 naive, and one for CD8 memory. To estimate repertoire size and how much clonotype sharing occurs between individuals, the study deeply sequenced the blood TCR repertoires of about five healthy adults. To increase sequencing depth and limit assay-specific biases, different laboratories used diverse techniques to prepare libraries and sequence TCR repertoires. Each donor's leukapheresis produced roughly between about 0.8 and 8.9 billion PBMCs. General findings and caveats noted by the study authors: About 5% of naive CD4, 3.5% of naive CD8, about 2.5% of memory CD4, and more than 0.35% of memory CD8 clonotypes were shared across a few donors. Sampling was limited to blood, and TCR repertoires in tissue likely differ from TCR repertoires in blood. Pairwise subsampling indicated that sequencing depth was expected to affect the degree of clonotype sharing among donors. The small number of donors limited the genetic and exposure-history diversity represented. Incomplete sequencing was indicated by rarefaction of sorted-subset datasets, despite the large sequencing depth. Higher generation probabilities were observed for clonotypes shared by all four sorted-subset donors than for non-shared clonotypes. Estimated clonotype richness was generally larger for naive than for memory subsets.

A note on this clone: The antigen this receptor binds is unknown. One base away there is no much larger clone; base qualities are not given.

Using the deep immunoSEQ assay, multiplex PCR amplified TCR CDR3 regions from genomic DNA. For each cell subset, the extracted genomic DNA was distributed evenly across all wells of several immunoSEQ 96-well plates, and each plate served as one replicate. Each replicate PCR for sorted subsets received 150 to 250 ng genomic DNA, equal to about 30,000 T cell genomes. Purified libraries were quantified with a Qubit 3.0 fluorometer, sized on a Bioanalyzer 2100, and re-quantified with the KAPA Library Quantification kit. Every immunoSEQ 96-well plate was sequenced on a dedicated single-read 150-cycle Illumina NextSeq 550 flow cell. Processing in the source paper ran as follows. The immunoSEQ output contained only junctional sequences without quality scores, so filtering could not match that applied to full-length reads. To assign V/J genes and CDR3, sequences were annotated against IMGT germline references using PyIR, a Python wrapper for IgBLAST v1.9. Reads with weak V/J assignments (E-value above 1e-6), missing CDR3, stop codons, out-of-frame junctions, or ambiguous translated residues were removed. V3J clonotypes were defined as sequences sharing the same inferred V gene, J gene, and CDR3 amino acid sequence. Percentage overlap between repertoires was computed as shared unique clonotypes divided by the size of the smaller repertoire. Richness of each repertoire was evaluated using RTK rarefaction, the Chao1 estimator, and Recon v2.1 estimates of unobserved clonotypes. Generation probabilities for all TCRbeta clonotypes obtained by the gDNA method from a handful of donors were computed using OLGA. Imported from immuneACCESS, the table was reduced by TCRdb to in-frame sequences with V and J called. These copies leave out some clones; in studies compared against another copy, an unresolved V gene accounts for under half, and the cause of the remainder is not known. That table gives V, J and clone size, and the DNA gave D and trimming. In all, the sample holds under 600,000 clones, and roughly 97% of those were seen once. Clones ranked in the top ten supply approximately 0.057% of the sample.

Donors were healthy HIV-negative adults with no recently reported acute infections or vaccinations. All donors were Caucasian adults living in Nashville, Tennessee, USA. CD4+ T cells were enriched through magnetic negative selection, after which naive cells were positively selected on CD45RA and the remaining negative fraction served as the memory subset. Blood was collected by leukapheresis, and PBMCs were isolated by Ficoll-Histopaque density gradient centrifugation and then cryopreserved in liquid nitrogen vapor phase. Purity and quantity of every magnetically sorted T cell population were checked by analytical flow cytometry. Genomic DNA was isolated from every sorted fraction and measured by UV absorbance on a Nanodrop 2000c. The sequencing input was naive CD4+ T cells sorted from blood. The cell subset or site label corresponds to: CD45RA+ positively selected. The clonotype comes from a woman in her 30s in good health.

The DNA sequence is as follows: TGTGCCAGCAGCCGGGAGGGAATGAACACTGAAGCTTTCTTT. It translates as CASSREGMNTEAFF. The chain employs TRBV5-4 and TRBJ1-1; the D gene cannot be named for sure. The junction shows trimming of 4 bases on V and 0 bases on J, plus 10 bases between the germline ends. The CDR3 goes from the cysteine to the phenylalanine over 14 residues. Here the CDR3 DNA is all that survives: 42 bases in frame from base 1. CDR1 and CDR2 are read off the germline V gene (reference sequence) as SGHNT and YYREEE. With all but the CDR3 taken from the reference TRBV5-4 and TRBJ1-1 genes, the full variable domain is: ETGVTQSPTHLIKTRGQQVTLRCSSQSGHNTVSWYQQALGQGPQFIFQYYREEENGRGNFPPRFSGLQFPNYSSELNVNALELDDSALYLCASSREGMNTEAFFGQGTRLTVV.